The next 28 T cell receptor beta chains were all read from a single sample in a study of T cell clusters in autoimmune cytopenias. Multiplex touch-down PCR amplified TRB using TRB-A and TRB-B pools in one tube. TCRdb re-called the multiplex PCR reads; every CDR3 protein appears as one record, without DNA. The listing contains over a thousand distinct CDR3 sequences. Each sample's input was around 250 ng genomic DNA, 35,000 to 40,000 genome equivalents. The sample consisted of peripheral blood. The receptors here all came from a human donor with an autoimmune cytopenia or autoimmune hepatitis (not recorded which).

The V gene is TRBV20-1, the J gene TRBJ1-5. Germline lookup yields CDR1 DFQATT and CDR2 SNEGSKA (reference sequence). The CDR3 has 15 residues. The CDR3 is CSARPGGSGNQPQHF.

In terms of frequency, this clonotype is medium-sized. The chain combines TRBV7-9 with TRBJ1-2. This CDR3 is built from 15 residues. CDR1 and CDR2 (germline): SEHNR, FQNEAQ (reference sequence). The CDR3 here is CASSLALPANYGYTF.

This clonotype is labeled medium-sized based on frequency. The CDR3 loop is CASSGDVSSGNTIYF. V usage is TRBV7-2 and J usage is TRBJ1-3; TCRdb's D call of TRBD1 is untestable without DNA. The CDR3 totals 15 residues. Germline V CDR1 and CDR2: SGHTA, FQGNSA.

This clonotype counts as medium-sized by frequency. This chain connects TRBV20-1 to TRBJ2-5; TCRdb's D call, TRBD1, is unchecked because there is no DNA. The CDR3 has 14 residues. CDR1 is DFQATT and CDR2 is SNEGSKA in the germline V gene (reference sequence). The CDR3 here is CSATRTGLQETQYF.

This clonotype shows up as medium-sized (0.01 to 0.1%) by frequency. The chain recombines TRBV6-5 with TRBJ1-1. The CDR3 is made up of 13 amino acids. Germline V lookup: CDR1 MNHEY, CDR2 SVGAGI. The CDR3 loop reads CASSYELGTEAFF.

This clonotype is medium-sized (0.01 to 0.1%) by frequency. The chain has TRBV7-6 and TRBJ2-1. Germline V CDR1 and CDR2: SGHVS, FNYEAQ. This CDR3 contains 16 residues. This CDR3 reads CASSFHWGSSYNEQFF. Combining the CDR3 with reference TRBV7-6 and TRBJ2-1 gives the whole variable domain GAGVSQSPRYKVTKRGQDVALRCDPISGHVSLYWYRQALGQGPEFLTYFNYEAQQDKSGLPNDRFSAERPEGSISTLTIQRTEQRDSAMYRCASSFHWGSSYNEQFFGPGTRLTVL.

Its frequency marks this clonotype as medium-sized (0.01 to 0.1%). V and J are TRBV19 and TRBJ1-5; TCRdb lists TRBD1, though no DNA is available to test this call. This CDR3 is built from 14 residues. Germline CDR1 is LNHDA and CDR2 is SQIVND (reference sequence). This chain's CDR3 is CASTMRTGYQPQHF.

This clonotype registers medium-sized by frequency. This chain uses TRBV20-1 with TRBJ1-3; no DNA is available, so the TRBD1 call from TCRdb remains unchecked. Germline V CDR1 and CDR2: DFQATT, SNEGSKA (reference sequence). The CDR3 is 12 residues long. The CDR3 region is CSAPGSRDTIYF.

This clonotype is called medium-sized (0.01 to 0.1%) based on its frequency. The gene calls are TRBV20-1 and TRBJ1-1; TCRdb's D gene call, TRBD1, goes unchecked for lack of DNA. Germline V lookup: CDR1 DFQATT, CDR2 SNEGSKA (reference sequence). The CDR3 is 13 amino acids. The CDR3 sequence is CSARVGRDTEAFF.

Measured by frequency, this clonotype is medium-sized. This chain uses TRBV12-3 or TRBV12-4 with TRBJ1-5; with no DNA, the TCRdb D assignment of TRBD1 cannot be verified. The CDR3 totals 13 residues. Here the CDR3 reads CASSLTSPGVSHF.

The CDR3 reads CSARPGGDSPLHF. The J gene is TRBJ1-6, the V gene TRBV20-1; TCRdb names TRBD1, which stays unverified in the absence of DNA. The CDR3 consists of 13 residues. Germline CDR1 is DFQATT and CDR2 is SNEGSKA (reference sequence).

This clonotype is medium-sized by frequency. The rearrangement uses TRBV7-9 and TRBJ2-7. The CDR3 runs to 12 residues. Germline-derived CDR1 and CDR2 are SEHNR and FQNEAQ (reference sequence). This CDR3 is CASSLVVGEQYF. Based on the CDR3 plus reference TRBV7-9 and TRBJ2-7, the full variable domain is DTGVSQNPRHKITKRGQNVTFRCDPISEHNRLYWYRQTLGQGPEFLTYFQNEAQLEKSRLLSDRFSAERPKGSFSTLEIQRTEQGDSAMYLCASSLVVGEQYFGPGTRLTVT.

The chain has TRBV24-1 and TRBJ1-5. Germline CDR1 KGHDR, CDR2 SFDVKD. CDR3 length: 14 residues. The CDR3 loop reads CATSGGEGGQPQHF.

Frequency places this clonotype as medium-sized. This chain uses TRBV19 with TRBJ2-7; as DNA is missing, the TRBD2 call by TCRdb cannot be tested. CDR3 length equals 14 residues. Germline V gene lookup returns CDR1 LNHDA and CDR2 SQIVND (reference sequence). The CDR3 sequence: CASSLIAGPYEQYF.

The genes are TRBV18 and TRBJ1-1; TCRdb indicates TRBD1, and absent DNA this call remains unverified. This CDR3 contains 15 residues. The germline V gene has CDR1 KGHSH and CDR2 LQKENI. The chain's CDR3 is CASSRGTAVNTEAFF.

This clonotype is classed as large by frequency. The chain couples TRBV19 to TRBJ2-6; the D call of TRBD1 rests on TCRdb alone, since no DNA is present to check it. Germline V CDR1 and CDR2: LNHDA, SQIVND (reference sequence). CDR3 size: 18 residues. The CDR3 here is CASSLAGQVVSGANVLTF.

This clonotype counts as medium-sized (0.01 to 0.1%) by frequency. V and J are TRBV6-6 and TRBJ2-5; TCRdb calls TRBD1, which cannot be checked without DNA. The germline V gene encodes CDR1 MNHNY and CDR2 SVGAGI (reference sequence). The CDR3 consists of 14 residues. CDR3 sequence: CASRGQGDEETQYF.

This clonotype is classed as medium-sized by frequency. The rearrangement uses TRBV19 and TRBJ2-2. The germline gives CDR1 LNHDA, CDR2 SQIVND (reference sequence). The CDR3 spans 12 residues. This CDR3 is CASNWGSGELFF.

By frequency, this clonotype registers large. This chain uses TRBV19 with TRBJ2-7. The CDR3 runs 13 residues. From germline, CDR1 is LNHDA and CDR2 SQIVND (reference sequence). CDR3 sequence reads: CASSIAVSYEQYF.

This clonotype counts as medium-sized by frequency. The V gene is TRBV6-2 or TRBV6-3, the J gene TRBJ2-1; TCRdb selects TRBD2, and the lack of DNA leaves this call unchecked. CDR1 and CDR2 (germline): MNHEY, SVGEGT. The CDR3 consists of 16 residues. CDR3 amino acids: CASSSAGDIAYNEQFF.

This clonotype registers medium-sized (0.01 to 0.1%) by frequency. CDR3: CASGRTGVSNQPQHF. The rearrangement uses TRBV27 and TRBJ1-5; TCRdb picks TRBD1, but there is no DNA to check that call. The CDR3 is 15 residues long. CDR1 MNHEY and CDR2 SMNVEV come from the germline V gene (reference sequence).

Considering frequency, this clonotype is medium-sized. The chain links TRBV15 to TRBJ2-1; TCRdb selects TRBD1, and the lack of DNA leaves this call unchecked. The CDR3 consists of 16 residues. Germline CDR1 and CDR2: LNHNV and YYDKDF (reference sequence). The CDR3 protein is CATREFGGVSYNEQFF. Using reference TRBV15 and TRBJ2-1 for the parts outside the CDR3, the full variable domain is DAMVIQNPRYQVTQFGKPVTLSCSQTLNHNVMYWYQQKSSQAPKLLFHYYDKDFNNEADTPDNFQSRRPNTSFCFLDIRSPGLGDTAMYLCATREFGGVSYNEQFFGPGTRLTVL.

The rearrangement links TRBV9 to TRBJ2-3; as DNA is missing, the TRBD2 call by TCRdb cannot be tested. Germline V lookup: CDR1 SGDLS, CDR2 YYNGEE. CDR3 length: 19 amino acids. The CDR3 reads CASSVDPGLAGMGTDTQYF.

This clonotype shows up as medium-sized (0.01 to 0.1%) by frequency. The chain joins TRBV14 to TRBJ1-6; absent DNA, TCRdb's TRBD1 call cannot be checked. Germline lookup yields CDR1 SGHDN and CDR2 FVKESK. This CDR3 has 13 residues. CDR3 amino acids: CASSQMSASPLHF.

Frequency places this clonotype as medium-sized (0.01 to 0.1%). V gene TRBV20-1 combines with J gene TRBJ1-2; without DNA, the TCRdb call of TRBD1 cannot be checked. The CDR3 runs 15 residues. Germline lookup yields CDR1 DFQATT and CDR2 SNEGSKA (reference sequence). The CDR3 loop is CSARTRTGPNYGYTF.

The rearrangement links TRBV20-1 to TRBJ2-7; TCRdb outputs TRBD2, but without DNA this stays unchecked. CDR1 is DFQATT, CDR2 SNEGSKA, per germline (reference sequence). This CDR3 is 20 amino acids long. The CDR3 region is CSASGAIAGEVTHFPYEQYF.

This clonotype registers medium-sized by frequency. The chain joins TRBV20-1 to TRBJ2-2; absent DNA, TCRdb's TRBD2 call cannot be checked. This CDR3 contains 16 residues. CDR1 DFQATT and CDR2 SNEGSKA come from the germline V gene (reference sequence). Here the CDR3 reads CSARDWTSGNTGELFF.

V gene TRBV7-6 combines with J gene TRBJ2-6. CDR3 length equals 15 residues. CDR1 and CDR2 (germline): SGHVS, FNYEAQ. The CDR3 reads CASSYQGSGANVLTF.